This TCR beta chain comes out of a study of beta chain features in type 1 diabetes. cDNA synthesis used the whole RNA isolate, giving expressed TCRB sequences. Only in-frame clones appear in the TCRdb table, and some are missing; sequencing was by immunoSEQ multiplex PCR. The sample holds 350,000 to 450,000 clones; more than 11% are singletons and the top ten take roughly 0.038%. The CDR3 covers 13 residues. Germline CDR1 and CDR2: SGDLS and YYNGEE. The V end was cut by 4 bases, the J end by 2 bases, with 8 bases between. The chain combines TRBV9 with TRBJ2-3, with D uncertain. The sample comprised naive CD4+ T cells from blood. This receptor was obtained from a man aged 30-40 years in good health. The CDR3 nucleotides read TGTGCCAGCAGCCCTCCGAACACAGATACGCAGTATTTT. It specifies CASSPPNTDTQYF.